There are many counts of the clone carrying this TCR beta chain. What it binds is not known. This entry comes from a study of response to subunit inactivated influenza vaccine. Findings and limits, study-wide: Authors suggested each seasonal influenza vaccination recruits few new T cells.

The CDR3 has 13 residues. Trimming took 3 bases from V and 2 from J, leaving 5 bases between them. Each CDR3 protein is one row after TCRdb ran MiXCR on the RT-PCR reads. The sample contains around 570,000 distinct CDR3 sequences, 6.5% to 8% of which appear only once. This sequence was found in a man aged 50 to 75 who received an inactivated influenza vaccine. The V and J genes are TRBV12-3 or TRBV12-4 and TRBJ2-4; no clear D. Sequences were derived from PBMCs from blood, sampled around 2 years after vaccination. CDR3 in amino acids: CASSFETKNIQYF. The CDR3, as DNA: TGTGCCAGCAGTTTCGAGACCAAAAACATTCAGTACTTC.